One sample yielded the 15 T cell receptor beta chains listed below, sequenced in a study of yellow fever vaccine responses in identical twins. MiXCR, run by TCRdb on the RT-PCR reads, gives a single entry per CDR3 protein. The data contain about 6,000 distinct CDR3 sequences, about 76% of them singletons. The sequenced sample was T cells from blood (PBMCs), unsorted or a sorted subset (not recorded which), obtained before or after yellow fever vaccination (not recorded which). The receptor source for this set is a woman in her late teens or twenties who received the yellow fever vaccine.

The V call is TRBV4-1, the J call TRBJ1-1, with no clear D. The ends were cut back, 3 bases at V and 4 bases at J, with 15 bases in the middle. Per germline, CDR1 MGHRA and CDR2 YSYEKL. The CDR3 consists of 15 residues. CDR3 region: CASSHADGGSTEAFF. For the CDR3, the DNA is TGCGCCAGCAGCCACGCAGACGGAGGGAGCACTGAAGCTTTCTTT.

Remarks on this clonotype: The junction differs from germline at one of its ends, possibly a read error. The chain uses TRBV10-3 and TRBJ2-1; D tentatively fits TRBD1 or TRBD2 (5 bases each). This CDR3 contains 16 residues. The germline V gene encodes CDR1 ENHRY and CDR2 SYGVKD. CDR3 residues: CATSERGDRTHNEQFF. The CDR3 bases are TGTGCCACCAGTGAGAGGGGCGATAGAACCCACAATGAGCAGTTCTTC.

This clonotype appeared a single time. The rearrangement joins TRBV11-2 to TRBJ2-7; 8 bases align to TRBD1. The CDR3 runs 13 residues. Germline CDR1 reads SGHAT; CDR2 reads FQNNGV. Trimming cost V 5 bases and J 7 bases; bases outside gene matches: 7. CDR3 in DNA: TGTGCCAGCAGCGAGCAGGGGGCAGGGGAGCAGTACGTC. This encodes CASSEQGAGEQYV.

The DNA for the CDR3 is TGTGCCACCAGCAGCTGGGGGGGTCAGCCCCAGCATTTT. Amino acids: CATSSWGGQPQHF. The V and J genes are TRBV15 and TRBJ1-5; D perhaps matches TRBD1 (5 bases). The CDR3 consists of 13 residues. CDR1 is LNHNV, CDR2 YYDKDF, per germline (reference sequence). V was trimmed by 3 bases and J by 6 bases, leaving 9 bases between them. Looking up the rest from reference TRBV15 and TRBJ1-5 gives the full variable domain: DAMVIQNPRYQVTQFGKPVTLSCSQTLNHNVMYWYQQKSSQAPKLLFHYYDKDFNNEADTPDNFQSRRPNTSFCFLDIRSPGLGDTAMYLCATSSWGGQPQHFGDGTRLSIL.

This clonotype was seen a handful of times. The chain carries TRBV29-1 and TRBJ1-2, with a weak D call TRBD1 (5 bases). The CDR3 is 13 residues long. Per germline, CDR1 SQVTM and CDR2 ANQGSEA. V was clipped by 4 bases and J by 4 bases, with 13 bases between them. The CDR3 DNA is TGCAGCGTTGTCACCAGGGACCTCTATGGCTACACCTTC. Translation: CSVVTRDLYGYTF.

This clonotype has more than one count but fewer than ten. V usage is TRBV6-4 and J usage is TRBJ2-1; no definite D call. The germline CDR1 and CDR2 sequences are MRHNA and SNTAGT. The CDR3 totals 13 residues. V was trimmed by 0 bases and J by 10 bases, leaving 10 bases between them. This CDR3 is CASSDSGNSEQFF. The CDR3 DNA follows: TGTGCCAGCAGTGACTCGGGGAACTCCGAGCAGTTCTTC.

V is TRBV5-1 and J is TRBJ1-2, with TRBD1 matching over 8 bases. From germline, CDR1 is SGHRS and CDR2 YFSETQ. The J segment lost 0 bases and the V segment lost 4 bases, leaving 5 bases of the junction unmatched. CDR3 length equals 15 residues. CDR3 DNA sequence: TGCGCCAGCAGCGAGACAGGGGAGCCTAACTATGGCTACACCTTC. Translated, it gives CASSETGEPNYGYTF.

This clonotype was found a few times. As DNA, the CDR3 is TGTGCCAGCAGTTTGCCAAGACTAGTCCTCCCCTACGAGCAGTACTTC. Its protein is CASSLPRLVLPYEQYF. The gene calls are TRBV28 and TRBJ2-7; a weak D match, TRBD2 (6 bases). The V end lost 3 bases, the J end lost 2 bases, and 17 bases lay between the germline ends. The germline CDR1 and CDR2 sequences are MDHEN and SYDVKM. CDR3 length equals 16 residues.

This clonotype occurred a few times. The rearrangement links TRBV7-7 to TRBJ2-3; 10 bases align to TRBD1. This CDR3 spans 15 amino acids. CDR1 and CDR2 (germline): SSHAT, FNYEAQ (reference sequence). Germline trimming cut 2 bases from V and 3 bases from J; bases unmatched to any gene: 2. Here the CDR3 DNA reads TGTGCCAGCAGCTTAAGACAGGGGGCTACAGATACGCAGTATTTT. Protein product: CASSLRQGATDTQYF. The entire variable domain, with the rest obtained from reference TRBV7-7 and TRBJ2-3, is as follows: GAGVSQSPRYKVTKRGQDVTLRCDPISSHATLYWYQQALGQGPEFLTYFNYEAQPDKSGLPSDRFSAERPEGSISTLTIQRTEQRDSAMYRCASSLRQGATDTQYFGPGTRLTVL.

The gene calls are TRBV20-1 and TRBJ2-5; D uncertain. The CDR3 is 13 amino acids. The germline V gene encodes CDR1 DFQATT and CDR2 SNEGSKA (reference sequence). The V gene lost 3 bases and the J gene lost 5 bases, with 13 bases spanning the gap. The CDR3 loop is CSARRSGRETQYF. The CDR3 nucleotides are TGCAGTGCTAGGAGATCGGGCCGGGAGACCCAGTACTTC.

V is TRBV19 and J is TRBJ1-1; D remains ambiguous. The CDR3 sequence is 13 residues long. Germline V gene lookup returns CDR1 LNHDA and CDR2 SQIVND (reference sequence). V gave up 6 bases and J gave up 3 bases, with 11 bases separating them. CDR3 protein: CASSYSPYTEAFF. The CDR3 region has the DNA TGTGCCAGTAGCTACAGCCCCTACACTGAAGCTTTCTTT.

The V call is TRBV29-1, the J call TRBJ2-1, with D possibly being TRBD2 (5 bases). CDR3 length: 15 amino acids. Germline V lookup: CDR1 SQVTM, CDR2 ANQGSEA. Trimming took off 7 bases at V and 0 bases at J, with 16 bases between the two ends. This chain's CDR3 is CSGRGSLSSYNEQFF. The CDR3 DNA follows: TGCAGCGGCCGGGGATCTCTAAGCTCCTACAATGAGCAGTTCTTC.

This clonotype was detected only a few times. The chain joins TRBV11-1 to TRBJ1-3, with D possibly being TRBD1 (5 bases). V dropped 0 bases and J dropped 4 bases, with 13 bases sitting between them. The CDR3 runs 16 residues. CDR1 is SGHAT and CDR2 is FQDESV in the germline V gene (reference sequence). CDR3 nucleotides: TGTGCCAGCAGCTTAGCAGGGGACTCTGGCGGAAACACCATATATTTT. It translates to CASSLAGDSGGNTIYF.

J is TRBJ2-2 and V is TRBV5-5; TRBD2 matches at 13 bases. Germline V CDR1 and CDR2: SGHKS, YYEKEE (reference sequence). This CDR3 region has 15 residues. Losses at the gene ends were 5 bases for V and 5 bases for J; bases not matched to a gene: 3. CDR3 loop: CASSQLAGGTGELFF. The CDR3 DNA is TGTGCCAGCAGTCAACTAGCGGGGGGGACCGGGGAGCTGTTTTTT. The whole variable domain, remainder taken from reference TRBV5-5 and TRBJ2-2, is DAGVTQSPTHLIKTRGQQVTLRCSPISGHKSVSWYQQVLGQGPQFIFQYYEKEERGRGNFPDRFSARQFPNYSSELNVNALLLGDSALYLCASSQLAGGTGELFFGEGSRLTVL.

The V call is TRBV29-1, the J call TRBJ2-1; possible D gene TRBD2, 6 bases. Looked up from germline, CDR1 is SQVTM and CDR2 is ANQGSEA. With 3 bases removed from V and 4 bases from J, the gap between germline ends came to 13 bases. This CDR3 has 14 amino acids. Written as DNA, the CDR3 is TGCAGCGTTGATACGGGGGTGAAGTACAATGAGCAGTTCTTC. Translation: CSVDTGVKYNEQFF.